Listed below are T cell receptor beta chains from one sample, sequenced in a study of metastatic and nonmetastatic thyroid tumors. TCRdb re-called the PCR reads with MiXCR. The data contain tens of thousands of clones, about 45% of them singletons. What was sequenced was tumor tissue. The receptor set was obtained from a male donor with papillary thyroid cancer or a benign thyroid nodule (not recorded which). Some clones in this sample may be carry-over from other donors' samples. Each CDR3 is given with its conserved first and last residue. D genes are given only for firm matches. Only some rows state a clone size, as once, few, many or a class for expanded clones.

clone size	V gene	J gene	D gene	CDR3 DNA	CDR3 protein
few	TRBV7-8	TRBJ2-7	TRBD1	TGTGCTACGACAGGGCGAGAAGACGAGCAGTACTTC	CATTGREDEQYF
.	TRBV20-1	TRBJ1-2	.	TGCAGTGCTACCTTGGAGGGGCAGATCGGCTATGGCTACACCTTC	CSATLEGQIGYGYTF
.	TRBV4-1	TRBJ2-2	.	TGCGCCAGCAACTCCATCGGGGCCGGGGAGCTGTTTTTT	CASNSIGAGELFF
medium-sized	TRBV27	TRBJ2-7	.	TGTGCCAGCATTCAGGGCGGCTACGAGCAGTATTTC	CASIQGGYEQYF
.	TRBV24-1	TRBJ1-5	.	TGTGCCACCAGTGGGGGTGGGACGGAGGGTCAGCCCCAGCATTTT	CATSGGGTEGQPQHF
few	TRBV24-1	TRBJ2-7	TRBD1	TGTGCCACCAGTGACTCTGGACAGGCCTACGAGCAGTACTTC	CATSDSGQAYEQYF
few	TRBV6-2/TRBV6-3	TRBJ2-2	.	TGTGCCAGCACCGGCAGACCGAACACCGGGGAGCTGTTTTTT	CASTGRPNTGELFF
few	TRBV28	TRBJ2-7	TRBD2	TGTGCCAGCAGTTTCGGCGGGGGGCCAGTCTACGAGCAGTACTTC	CASSFGGGPVYEQYF
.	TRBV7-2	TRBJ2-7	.	TGTGCCAGCAGCTTAGCCGGCTCTCAGACGTACGAGCAGTACTTC	CASSLAGSQTYEQYF
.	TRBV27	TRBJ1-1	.	TGTGCCAGCAGTCCGCCGAGTGGGGGCACTGAAGCTTTCTTT	CASSPPSGGTEAFF
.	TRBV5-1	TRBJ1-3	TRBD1	TGCGCCAGCAGCTTGCCTAAACAGGGGGCTGGAAACACCATATATTTT	CASSLPKQGAGNTIYF
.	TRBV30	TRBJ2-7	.	TGTGCCTGGAGTGTACTACAGTCCTACGAGCAGTACTTC	CAWSVLQSYEQYF
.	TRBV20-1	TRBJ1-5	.	TGCAGTGCTAGAGATATGGACCGCAATCAGCCCCAGCATTTT	CSARDMDRNQPQHF
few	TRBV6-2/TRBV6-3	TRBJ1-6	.	TGTGCCAGCACGGGGAATAATTCACCCCTCCACTTT	CASTGNNSPLHF
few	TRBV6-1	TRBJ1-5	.	TGTGCCAGCAGTGAAGGAAATGCGGGGACCTTACGCAATCAGCCCCAGCATTTT	CASSEGNAGTLRNQPQHF
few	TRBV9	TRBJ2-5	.	TGTGCCAGCAGCGTAGGTTCGGTGGGGGGAGGTGAGACCCAGTACTTC	CASSVGSVGGGETQYF
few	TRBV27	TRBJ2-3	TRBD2	TGTGCCAGCAGTAGGACTAGCGGGTTGCACTATTTT	CASSRTSGLHYF
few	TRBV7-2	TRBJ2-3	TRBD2	TGTGCCAGCAGCACTAGCGTGGATACGCAGTATTTT	CASSTSVDTQYF
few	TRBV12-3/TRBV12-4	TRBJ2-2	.	TGTGCCAGCAGTTTCGGGTCCGGGGAGCTGTTTTTT	CASSFGSGELFF
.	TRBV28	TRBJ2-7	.	TGTGCCAGCAGCGTACAGGGTAAGGAGCAGTACTTC	CASSVQGKEQYF
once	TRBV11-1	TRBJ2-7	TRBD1	TGTGCCAGCATGTCCCGGGACAGCCTCTCCTACGAGCAGTACTTC	CASMSRDSLSYEQYF
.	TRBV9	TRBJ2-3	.	TGTGCCAGCAGCGTAGGGGGGACTCCTAACACAGATACGCAGTATTTT	CASSVGGTPNTDTQYF
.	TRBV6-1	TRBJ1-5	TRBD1	TGTGCCAGCAGACCCAGGGACAGGGGCAATCAGCCCCAGCATTTT	CASRPRDRGNQPQHF
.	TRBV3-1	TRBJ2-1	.	TGTGCCAGCAGCGGCACTAGTGGTGAGCAGTTCTTC	CASSGTSGEQFF
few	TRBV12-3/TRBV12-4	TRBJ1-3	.	TGTGCCAGCAGTTTTTTTGGCTCTGGAAACACCATATATTTT	CASSFFGSGNTIYF
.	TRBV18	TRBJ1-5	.	TGTGCCAGCTCACCGGAAGTTAATCAGCCCCAGCATTTT	CASSPEVNQPQHF
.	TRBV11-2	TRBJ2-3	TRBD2	TGTGCCAGCAGCTCGCTAGCGGGAGGGTTAGGGGATACGCAGTATTTT	CASSSLAGGLGDTQYF
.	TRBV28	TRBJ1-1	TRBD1	TGTGCCAGCACCCACGGACAGGGGGTTTACACTGAAGCTTTCTTT	CASTHGQGVYTEAFF
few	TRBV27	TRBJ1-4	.	TGTGCCTCGAGTGCGGGACTCGAAAAACTGTTTTTT	CASSAGLEKLFF
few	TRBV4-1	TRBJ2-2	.	TGCGCCAGCAGCCAAGAAGGAACCGTAACCGGGGAGCTGTTTTTT	CASSQEGTVTGELFF
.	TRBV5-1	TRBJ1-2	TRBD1	TGCGCCAGCAGCTCCCCGGGACAGGCCTATGGCTACACCTTC	CASSSPGQAYGYTF
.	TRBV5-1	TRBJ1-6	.	TGCGCCAGCAGCCGGGGGGACGCGGTGGATTCACCCCTCCACTTT	CASSRGDAVDSPLHF
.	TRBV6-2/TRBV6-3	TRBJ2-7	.	TGTGCCAGCAGTTACAATGGACTCGCCGAACAGTACTTC	CASSYNGLAEQYF
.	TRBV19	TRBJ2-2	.	TGTGCCAGTAGTATCCGGCGGGGAACCCCCCCGAGCACCGGGGAGCTGTTTTTT	CASSIRRGTPPSTGELFF
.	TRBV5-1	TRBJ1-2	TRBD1	TGCGCCAGCAGCTTGGCTAGGGGACAGGGCGATGGCTACACCTTC	CASSLARGQGDGYTF
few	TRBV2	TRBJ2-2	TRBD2	TGTGCCACCACCCCTAGCGGGGCGAACACCGGGGAGCTGTTTTTT	CATTPSGANTGELFF
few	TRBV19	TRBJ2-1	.	TGTGCCAGCCGGTCGGGGTCCCGTGGGCAGTTCTTC	CASRSGSRGQFF
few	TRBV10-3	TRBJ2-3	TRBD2	TGTGCCATCAGTGAGTCAGTGGGAGGGGGCACAGATACGCAGTATTTT	CAISESVGGGTDTQYF
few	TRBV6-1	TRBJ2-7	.	TGTGCCAGCAGTGAAGGGGCCACTAGTTCCCCCTACGAGCAGTACTTC	CASSEGATSSPYEQYF
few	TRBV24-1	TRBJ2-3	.	TGTGCCACCAGTATATCAGGGGGGACAGATACGCAGTATTTT	CATSISGGTDTQYF
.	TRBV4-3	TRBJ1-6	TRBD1	TGCGCCAGCAGCCAAGCAACCGGGACAGGGGGATCACCCCTCCACTTT	CASSQATGTGGSPLHF
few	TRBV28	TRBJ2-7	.	TGTGCCAGCAGCCAAGGACAGAAGCAGTACTTC	CASSQGQKQYF
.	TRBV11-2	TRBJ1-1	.	TGTGCCAGCAGCTTAGATGGGGCCATAGGAACTGAAGCTTTCTTT	CASSLDGAIGTEAFF
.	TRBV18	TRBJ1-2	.	TGTGCCAGCTCAGGGACACCCGGGAATTATGGCTACACCTTC	CASSGTPGNYGYTF
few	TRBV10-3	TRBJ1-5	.	TGTGCCATCAGTGACAGGGGACGCAATCAGCCCCAGCATTTT	CAISDRGRNQPQHF
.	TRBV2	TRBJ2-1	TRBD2	TGTGCCAGCAGTCAGCGGGACGAGCAGTTCTTC	CASSQRDEQFF
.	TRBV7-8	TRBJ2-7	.	TGTGCCAGCAGCTTAGCAAGGGTAGAGTACGAGCAGTACTTC	CASSLARVEYEQYF
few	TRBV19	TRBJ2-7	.	TGTGCCAGTAGTCTCCCGGGAGTTGGGCTTTACGAGCAGTACTTC	CASSLPGVGLYEQYF
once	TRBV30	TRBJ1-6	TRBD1	TGTGCCTGGAGCCCCGGGGACAGGGAGAATTCACCCCTCCACTTT	CAWSPGDRENSPLHF
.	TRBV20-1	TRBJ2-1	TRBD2	TGCAGTGCTAGCCGTCAGCGGGAGGTGGTATATGAGCAGTTCTTC	CSASRQREVVYEQFF
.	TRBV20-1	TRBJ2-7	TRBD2	TGCAGCGGTTCCGGGGGGGCACTCGAGCAGTACTTC	CSGSGGALEQYF
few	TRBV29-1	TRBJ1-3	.	TGCAGCGTTATCGAATCCGGGAGCACAGGAAACACCATATATTTT	CSVIESGSTGNTIYF
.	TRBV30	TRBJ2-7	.	TGTGCCTGGAGTATGACACTTACCTACGAGCAGTACTTC	CAWSMTLTYEQYF